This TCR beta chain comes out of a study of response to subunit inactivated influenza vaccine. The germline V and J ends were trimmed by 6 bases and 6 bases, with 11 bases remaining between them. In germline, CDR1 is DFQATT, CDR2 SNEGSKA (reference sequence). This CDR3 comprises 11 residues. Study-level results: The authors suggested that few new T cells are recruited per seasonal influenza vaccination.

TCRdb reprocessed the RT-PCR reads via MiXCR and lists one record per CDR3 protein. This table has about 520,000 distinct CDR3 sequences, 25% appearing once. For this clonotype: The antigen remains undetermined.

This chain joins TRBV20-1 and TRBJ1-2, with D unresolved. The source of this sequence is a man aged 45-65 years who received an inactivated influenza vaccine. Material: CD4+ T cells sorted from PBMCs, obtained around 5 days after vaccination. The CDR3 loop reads CSARHPDGYTF. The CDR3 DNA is TGCAGTGCACGCCACCCGGATGGCTACACCTTC.